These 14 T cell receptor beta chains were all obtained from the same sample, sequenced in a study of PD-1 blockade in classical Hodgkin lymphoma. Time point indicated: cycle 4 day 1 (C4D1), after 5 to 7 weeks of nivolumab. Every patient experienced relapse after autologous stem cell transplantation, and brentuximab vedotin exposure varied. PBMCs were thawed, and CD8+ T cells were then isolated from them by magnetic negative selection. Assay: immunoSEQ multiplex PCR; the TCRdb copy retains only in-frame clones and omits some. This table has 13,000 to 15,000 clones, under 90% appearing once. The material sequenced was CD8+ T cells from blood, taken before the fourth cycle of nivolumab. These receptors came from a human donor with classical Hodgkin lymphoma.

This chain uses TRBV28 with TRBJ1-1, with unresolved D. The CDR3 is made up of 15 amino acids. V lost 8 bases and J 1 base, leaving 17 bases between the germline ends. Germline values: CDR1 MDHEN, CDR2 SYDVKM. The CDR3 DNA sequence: TGTGCCAGCGGAGAAGCGGGAGGGTGGAACACTGAAGCTTTCTTT. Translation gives CASGEAGGWNTEAFF.

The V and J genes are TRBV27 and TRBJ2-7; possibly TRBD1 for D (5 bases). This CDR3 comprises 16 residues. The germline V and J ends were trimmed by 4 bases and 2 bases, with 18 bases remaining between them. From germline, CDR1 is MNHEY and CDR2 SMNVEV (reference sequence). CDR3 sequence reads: CASSSNTGLRTYEQYF. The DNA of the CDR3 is TGTGCCAGCAGTTCCAACACAGGTCTCCGAACCTACGAGCAGTACTTC.

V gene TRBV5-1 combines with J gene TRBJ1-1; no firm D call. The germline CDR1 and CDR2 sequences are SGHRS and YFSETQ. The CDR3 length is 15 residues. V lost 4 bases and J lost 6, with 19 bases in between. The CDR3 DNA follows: TGCGCCAGCAGCGCGACTTCTGAGGGTCGAGCTGAAGCTTTCTTT. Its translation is CASSATSEGRAEAFF. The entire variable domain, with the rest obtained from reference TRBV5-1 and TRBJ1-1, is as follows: KAGVTQTPRYLIKTRGQQVTLSCSPISGHRSVSWYQQTPGQGLQFLFEYFSETQRNKGNFPGRFSGRQFSNSRSEMNVSTLELGDSALYLCASSATSEGRAEAFFGQGTRLTVV.

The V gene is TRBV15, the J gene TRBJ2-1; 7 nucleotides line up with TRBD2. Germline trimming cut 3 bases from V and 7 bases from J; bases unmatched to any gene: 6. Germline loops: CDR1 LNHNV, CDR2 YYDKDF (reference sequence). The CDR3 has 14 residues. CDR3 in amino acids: CATSSPAGLNEQFF. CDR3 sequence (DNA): TGTGCCACCAGCAGCCCAGCGGGGTTAAATGAGCAGTTCTTC.

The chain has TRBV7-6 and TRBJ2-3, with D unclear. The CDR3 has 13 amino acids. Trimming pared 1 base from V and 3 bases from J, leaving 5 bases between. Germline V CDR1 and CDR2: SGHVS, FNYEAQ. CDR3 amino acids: CASSLGPTDTQYF. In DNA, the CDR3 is TGTGCCAGCAGCTTAGGACCGACAGATACGCAGTATTTT.

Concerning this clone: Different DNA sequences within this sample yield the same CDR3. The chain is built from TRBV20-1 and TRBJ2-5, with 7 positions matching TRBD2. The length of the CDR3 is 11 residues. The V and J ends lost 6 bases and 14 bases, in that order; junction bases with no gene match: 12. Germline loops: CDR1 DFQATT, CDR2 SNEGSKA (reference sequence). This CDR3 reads CSAPGGGTLYF. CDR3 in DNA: TGCAGTGCACCAGGCGGGGGAACCCTTTACTTC.

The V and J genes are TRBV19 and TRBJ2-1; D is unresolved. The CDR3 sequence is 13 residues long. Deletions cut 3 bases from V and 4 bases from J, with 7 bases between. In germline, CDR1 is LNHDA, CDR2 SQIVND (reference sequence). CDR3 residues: CASSIDLYNEQFF. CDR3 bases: TGTGCCAGTAGTATCGACCTATACAATGAGCAGTTCTTC. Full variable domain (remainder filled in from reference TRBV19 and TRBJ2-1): DGGITQSPKYLFRKEGQNVTLSCEQNLNHDAMYWYRQDPGQGLRLIYYSQIVNDFQKGDIAEGYSVSREKKESFPLTVTSAQKNPTAFYLCASSIDLYNEQFFGPGTRLTVL.

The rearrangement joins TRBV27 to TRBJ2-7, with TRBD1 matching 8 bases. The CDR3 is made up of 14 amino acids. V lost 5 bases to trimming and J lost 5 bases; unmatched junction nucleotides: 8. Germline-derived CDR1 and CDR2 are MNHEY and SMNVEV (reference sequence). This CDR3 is CASSPRTGYHEQYF. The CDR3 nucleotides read TGTGCCAGCAGTCCCCGGACAGGGTACCACGAGCAGTACTTC.

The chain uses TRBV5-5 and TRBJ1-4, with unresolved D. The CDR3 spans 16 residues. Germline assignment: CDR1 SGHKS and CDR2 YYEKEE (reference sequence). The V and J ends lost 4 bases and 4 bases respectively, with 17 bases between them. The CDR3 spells CASSMAFQDLNEKLFF. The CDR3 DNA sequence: TGTGCCAGCAGCATGGCGTTCCAGGACCTTAATGAAAAACTGTTTTTT.

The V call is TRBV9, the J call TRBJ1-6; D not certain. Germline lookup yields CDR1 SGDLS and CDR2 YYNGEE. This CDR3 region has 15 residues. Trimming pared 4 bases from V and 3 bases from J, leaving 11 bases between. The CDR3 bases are TGTGCCAGCAGCTTCAGCAGCAACTATAATTCACCCCTCCACTTT. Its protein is CASSFSSNYNSPLHF.

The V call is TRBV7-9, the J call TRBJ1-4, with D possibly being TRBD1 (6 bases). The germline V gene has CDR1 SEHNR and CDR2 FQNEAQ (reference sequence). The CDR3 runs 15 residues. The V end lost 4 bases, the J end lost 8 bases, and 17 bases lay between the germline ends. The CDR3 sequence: CASSSTGINWEKLFF. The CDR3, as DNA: TGTGCCAGCAGCTCTACAGGGATAAACTGGGAAAAACTGTTTTTT.

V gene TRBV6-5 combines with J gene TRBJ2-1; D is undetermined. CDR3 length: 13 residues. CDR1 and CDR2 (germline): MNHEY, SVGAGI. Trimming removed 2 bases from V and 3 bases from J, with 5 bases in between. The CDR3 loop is CASSYRDYNEQFF. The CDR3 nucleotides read TGTGCCAGCAGTTACAGGGACTACAATGAGCAGTTCTTC.

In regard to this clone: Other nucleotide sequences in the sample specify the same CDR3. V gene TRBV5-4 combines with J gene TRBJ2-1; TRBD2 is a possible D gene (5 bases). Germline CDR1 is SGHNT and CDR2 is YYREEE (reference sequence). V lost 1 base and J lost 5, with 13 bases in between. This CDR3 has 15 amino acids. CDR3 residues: CASSLSSGLHNEQFF. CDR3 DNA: TGTGCCAGCAGCTTGAGCAGCGGCCTGCACAATGAGCAGTTCTTC.

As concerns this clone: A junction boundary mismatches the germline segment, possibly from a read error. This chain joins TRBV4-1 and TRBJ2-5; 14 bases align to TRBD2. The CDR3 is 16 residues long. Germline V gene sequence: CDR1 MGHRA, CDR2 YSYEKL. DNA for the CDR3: TGTGCCAGCAGCCCAGGGACTAGCGGGAGTCCAGAGACCCAGTACTTC. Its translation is CASSPGTSGSPETQYF.